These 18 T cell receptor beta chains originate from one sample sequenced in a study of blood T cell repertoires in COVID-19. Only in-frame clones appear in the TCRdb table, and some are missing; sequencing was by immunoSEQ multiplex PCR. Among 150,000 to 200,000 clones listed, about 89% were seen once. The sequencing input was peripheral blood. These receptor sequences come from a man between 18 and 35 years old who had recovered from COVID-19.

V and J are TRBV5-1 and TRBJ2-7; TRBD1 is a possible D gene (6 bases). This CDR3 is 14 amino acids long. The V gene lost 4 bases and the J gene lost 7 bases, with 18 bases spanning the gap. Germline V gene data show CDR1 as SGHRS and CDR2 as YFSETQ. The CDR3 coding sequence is TGCGCCAGCAGCGTACAGGGTGGGTATGAAGAGCAGTACTTC. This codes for CASSVQGGYEEQYF.

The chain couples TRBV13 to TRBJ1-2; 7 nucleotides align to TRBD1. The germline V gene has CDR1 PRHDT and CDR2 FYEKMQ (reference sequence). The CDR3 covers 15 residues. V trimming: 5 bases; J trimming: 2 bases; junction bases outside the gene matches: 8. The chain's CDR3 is CASSPRQGGNYGYTF. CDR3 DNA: TGTGCCAGCAGCCCGAGACAGGGCGGGAACTATGGCTACACCTTC.

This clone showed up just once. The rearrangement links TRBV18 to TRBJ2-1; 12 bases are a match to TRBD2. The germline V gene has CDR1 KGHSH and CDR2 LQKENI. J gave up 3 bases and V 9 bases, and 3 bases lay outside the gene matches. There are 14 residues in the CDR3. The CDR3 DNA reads TGTGCCAGTTCGACTAGCGGGGGCTACAATGAGCAGTTCTTC. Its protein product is CASSTSGGYNEQFF.

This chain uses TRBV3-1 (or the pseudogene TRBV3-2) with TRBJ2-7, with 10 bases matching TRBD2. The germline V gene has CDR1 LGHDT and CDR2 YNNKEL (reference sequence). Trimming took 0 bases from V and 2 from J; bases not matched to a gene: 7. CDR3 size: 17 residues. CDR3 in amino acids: CASSQDRLAGAAYEQYF. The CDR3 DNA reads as TGTGCCAGCAGCCAAGATCGGCTAGCGGGAGCTGCCTACGAGCAGTACTTC.

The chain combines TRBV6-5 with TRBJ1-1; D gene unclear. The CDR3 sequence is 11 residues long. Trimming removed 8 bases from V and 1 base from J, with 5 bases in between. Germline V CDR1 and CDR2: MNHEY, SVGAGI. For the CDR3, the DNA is TGTGCCAGCGTTCGGAACACTGAAGCTTTCTTT. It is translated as CASVRNTEAFF.

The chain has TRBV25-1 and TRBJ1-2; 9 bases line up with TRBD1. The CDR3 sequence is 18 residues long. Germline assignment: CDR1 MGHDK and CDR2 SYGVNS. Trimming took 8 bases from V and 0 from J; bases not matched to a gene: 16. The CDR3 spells CASWATPGQGGTNYGYTF. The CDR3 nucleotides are TGTGCCAGCTGGGCAACTCCGGGACAGGGAGGAACTAACTATGGCTACACCTTC.

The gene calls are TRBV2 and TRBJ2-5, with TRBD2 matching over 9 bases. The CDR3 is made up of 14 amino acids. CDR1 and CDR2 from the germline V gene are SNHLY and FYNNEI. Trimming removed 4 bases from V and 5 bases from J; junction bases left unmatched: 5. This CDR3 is CASSGTSGLETQYF. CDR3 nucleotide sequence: TGTGCCAGCAGTGGAACTAGCGGGTTGGAGACCCAGTACTTC.

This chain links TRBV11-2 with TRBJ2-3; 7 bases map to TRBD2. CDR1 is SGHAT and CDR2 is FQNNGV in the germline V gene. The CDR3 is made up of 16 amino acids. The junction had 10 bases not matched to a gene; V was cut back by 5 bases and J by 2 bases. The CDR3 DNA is TGTGCCAGCAGCCCGGTTCGGGGAGGGACCACAGATACGCAGTATTTT. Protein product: CASSPVRGGTTDTQYF.

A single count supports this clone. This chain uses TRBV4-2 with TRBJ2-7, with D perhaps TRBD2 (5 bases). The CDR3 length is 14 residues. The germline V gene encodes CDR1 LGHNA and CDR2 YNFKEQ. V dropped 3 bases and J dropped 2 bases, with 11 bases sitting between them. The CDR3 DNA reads TGTGCCAGCAGCCAGGTTAACGGGGCCTACGAGCAGTACTTC. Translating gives CASSQVNGAYEQYF.

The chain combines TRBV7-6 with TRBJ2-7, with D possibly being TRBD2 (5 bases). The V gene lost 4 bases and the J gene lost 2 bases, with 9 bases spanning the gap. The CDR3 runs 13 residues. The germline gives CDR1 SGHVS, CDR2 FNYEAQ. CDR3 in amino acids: CASSSSGAYEQYF. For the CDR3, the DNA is TGTGCCAGCAGCTCCAGCGGAGCCTACGAGCAGTACTTC.

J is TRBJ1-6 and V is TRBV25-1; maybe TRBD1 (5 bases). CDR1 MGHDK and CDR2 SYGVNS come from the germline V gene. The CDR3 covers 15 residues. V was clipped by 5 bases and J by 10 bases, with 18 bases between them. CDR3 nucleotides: TGTGCCAGCAGTCGATCAATCCCTAGGGGATCACCCCTCCACTTT. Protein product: CASSRSIPRGSPLHF.

CDR3 residues: CASSLFSGQGHYGYTF. The CDR3 DNA is TGTGCCAGCAGCTTATTTTCCGGACAGGGACACTATGGCTACACCTTC. V gene TRBV7-9 combines with J gene TRBJ1-2; 8 nucleotides agree with TRBD1. The CDR3 sequence is 16 residues long. The V gene's germline CDR1 is SEHNR and CDR2 FQNEAQ (reference sequence). Trimming cost V 2 bases and J 3 bases; bases outside gene matches: 8.

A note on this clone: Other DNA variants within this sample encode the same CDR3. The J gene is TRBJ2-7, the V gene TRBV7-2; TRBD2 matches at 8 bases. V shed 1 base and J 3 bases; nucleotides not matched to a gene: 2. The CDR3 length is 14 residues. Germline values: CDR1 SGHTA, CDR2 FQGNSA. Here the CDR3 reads CASSLGLAGYEQYF. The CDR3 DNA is TGTGCCAGCAGCTTAGGGCTAGCGGGCTACGAGCAGTACTTC.

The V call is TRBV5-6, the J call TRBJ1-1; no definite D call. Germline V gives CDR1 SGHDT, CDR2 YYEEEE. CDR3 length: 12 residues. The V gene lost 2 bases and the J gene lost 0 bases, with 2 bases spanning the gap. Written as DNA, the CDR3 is TGTGCCAGCAGCTTTATGAACACTGAAGCTTTCTTT. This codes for CASSFMNTEAFF.

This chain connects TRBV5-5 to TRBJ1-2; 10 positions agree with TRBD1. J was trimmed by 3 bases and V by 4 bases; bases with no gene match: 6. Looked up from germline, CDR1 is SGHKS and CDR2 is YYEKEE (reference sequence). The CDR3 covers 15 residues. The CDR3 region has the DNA TGTGCCAGCAGCCTGGGACAGGGGAATTACTATGGCTACACCTTC. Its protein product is CASSLGQGNYYGYTF.

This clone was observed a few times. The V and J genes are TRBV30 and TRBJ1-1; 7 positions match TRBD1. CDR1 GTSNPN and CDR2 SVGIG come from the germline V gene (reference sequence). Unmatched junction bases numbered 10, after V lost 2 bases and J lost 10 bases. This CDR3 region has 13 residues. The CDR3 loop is CAWSTHRGSGAFF. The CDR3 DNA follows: TGTGCCTGGAGTACGCACAGGGGATCGGGAGCTTTCTTT.

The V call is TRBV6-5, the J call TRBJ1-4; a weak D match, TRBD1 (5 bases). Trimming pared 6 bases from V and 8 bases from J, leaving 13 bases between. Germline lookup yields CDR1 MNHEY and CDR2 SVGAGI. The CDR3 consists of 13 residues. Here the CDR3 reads CASSPGRDEKLFF. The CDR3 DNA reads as TGTGCCAGCAGCCCCGGGAGGGACGAAAAACTGTTTTTT.

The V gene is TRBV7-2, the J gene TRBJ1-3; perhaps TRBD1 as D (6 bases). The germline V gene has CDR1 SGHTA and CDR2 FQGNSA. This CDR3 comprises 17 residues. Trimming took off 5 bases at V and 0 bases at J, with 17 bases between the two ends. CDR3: CASSGAGWGRSGNTIYF. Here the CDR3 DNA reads TGTGCCAGCAGCGGAGCGGGGTGGGGGCGCTCTGGAAACACCATATATTTT.